A selection of T cell receptor delta chains follows, all from one sample in a study of γδ T cells in repeated Plasmodium falciparum infection. TCRdb repeated clone calling on the multiplex PCR reads with CATT. The sample lists 50,000 or so delta-chain clones; 1.6% were seen once. Sequencing used gamma-delta T cells from blood. The receptor set was obtained from a pool of human donors (malaria-infected and uninfected, not separated). Both conserved end residues are part of each CDR3. A D gene is named only where the DNA matches it firmly. Clone size appears in some rows only: once, few, many, or a class for an expanded clone.

.,many,TRDV1,20,TRDJ1,CALETGEGFWDLQYTDKLIF,TGTGCTCTAGAAACGGGGGAGGGGTTCTGGGACCTACAGTACACCGATAAACTCATCTTT
TRDD3,many,TRDV1,19,TRDJ2,CALGVPISGDTYRAAQLFF,TGTGCTCTTGGGGTCCCTATTTCGGGGGATACTTATAGGGCAGCACAACTCTTCTTT
TRDD3,many,TRDV1,25,TRDJ1,CALGGISGPLELLLGDTRGPDKLIF,TGTGCTCTTGGGGGCATTTCGGGCCCTCTAGAGCTTCTACTGGGGGATACTCGGGGCCCCGATAAACTCATCTTT
.,many,TRDV1,20,TRDJ1,CALGSRPRKINTRSLDKLIF,TGTGCTCTTGGGTCCCGGCCCCGCAAAATCAACACTCGATCCCTCGATAAACTCATCTTT
TRDD3,many,TRDV2,17,TRDJ1,CACDILGDKGRTDKLIF,TGTGCCTGTGACATCCTGGGGGATAAAGGTCGGACCGATAAACTCATCTTT
TRDD3,many,TRDV1,24,TRDJ1,CALGDPGRLPRSGGYPRHRDKLIF,TGTGCTCTTGGGGATCCCGGACGCCTTCCCCGGTCTGGGGGATACCCTCGACACCGGGATAAACTCATCTTT
.,medium-sized,TRDV1,19,TRDJ1,CALGEPSDRLYPYTDKLIF,TGTGCTCTTGGGGAACCCTCGGACAGGCTTTACCCCTACACCGATAAACTCATCTTT
TRDD3,many,TRDV1,27,TRDJ1,CALGEHSTPRPVYWGIPTRDYTDKLIF,TGTGCTCTTGGGGAACATAGTACCCCCCGTCCCGTTTACTGGGGGATACCCACGCGGGATTACACCGATAAACTCATCTTT
TRDD3,medium-sized,TRDV1,17,TRDJ1,CALGELTMGDGTDKLIF,TGTGCTCTTGGGGAACTAACGATGGGGGATGGGACCGATAAACTCATCTTT
TRDD3,many,TRDV1,23,TRDJ1,CALGEGSPYPRIYWGIRTAKLIF,TGTGCTCTTGGGGAAGGGTCCCCCTACCCCCGGATCTACTGGGGGATACGGACCGCCAAACTCATCTTT
TRDD3,many,TRDV1,20,TRDJ1,CALGELAPTGGYRSTDKLIF,TGTGCTCTTGGGGAACTGGCCCCCACTGGGGGATACCGCTCAACCGATAAACTCATCTTT
.,few,TRDV1,21,TRDJ1,CALGPSRGPLGEWWDTDKLIF,TGTGCTCTTGGGCCATCGCGAGGGCCCCTGGGAGAGTGGTGGGACACCGATAAACTCATCTTT
TRDD3,many,TRDV1,25,TRDJ1,CALGELWAFLRSTGGKQGETDKLIF,TGTGCTCTTGGGGAACTATGGGCGTTCCTACGTTCCACTGGGGGAAAACAGGGGGAGACCGATAAACTCATCTTT
TRDD3,many,TRDV1,19,TRDJ1,CALGEPTSFQLGDFDKLIF,TGTGCTCTTGGGGAACCTACTTCCTTCCAACTGGGGGATTTCGATAAACTCATCTTT
TRDD3,many,TRDV1,19,TRDJ1,CALGEPYFPPTGGYRELIF,TGTGCTCTTGGGGAACCGTATTTCCCCCCAACTGGGGGATACCGAGAACTCATCTTT
.,medium-sized,TRDV1,18,TRDJ1,CALGDLNWPHKYTDKLIF,TGTGCTCTTGGGGATCTTAACTGGCCTCACAAGTACACCGATAAACTCATCTTT
.,many,TRDV1,18,TRDJ1,CALGEPPSAVTDTDKLIF,TGTGCTCTTGGGGAACCCCCTTCCGCCGTGACGGATACCGATAAACTCATCTTT
.,medium-sized,TRAV29/DV5,20,TRDJ3,CAASGPLGRYSSWDTRQMFF,TGTGCAGCAAGCGGCCCCTTGGGTCGGTATAGCTCCTGGGACACCCGACAGATGTTTTTC
.,medium-sized,TRDV1,17,TRDJ1,CALGERKGEPRTDKLIF,TGTGCTCTTGGGGAAAGGAAGGGCGAGCCCAGGACCGATAAACTCATCTTT
.,many,TRDV1,20,TRDJ1,CALGELPFPLSHKYTDKLIF,TGTGCTCTTGGGGAACTACCCTTTCCTTTATCTCATAAATACACCGATAAACTCATCTTT
TRDD3,many,TRDV2,18,TRDJ1,CACDTVNVWGIRSDKLIF,TGTGCCTGTGACACCGTCAATGTCTGGGGGATACGTTCCGATAAACTCATCTTT
TRDD3,.,TRAV36/DV7,22,TRDJ1,CAVENPPYWGRYLTLYTDKLIF,TGTGCTGTGGAGAACCCGCCGTACTGGGGGAGATATCTTACCTTGTACACCGATAAACTCATCTTT
TRDD3,many,TRDV1,17,TRDJ1,CALGEIPWGIRADKLIF,TGTGCTCTTGGGGAAATTCCCTGGGGGATACGCGCCGATAAACTCATCTTT
TRDD3,many,TRDV1,15,TRDJ1,CALVGTGGRSDKLIF,TGTGCTCTTGTCGGTACTGGGGGACGCTCCGATAAACTCATCTTT
TRDD3,medium-sized,TRDV2,17,TRDJ1,CACVGIALGDYTDKLIF,TGTGCCTGTGTAGGGATCGCTCTGGGGGACTACACCGATAAACTCATCTTT
.,.,TRDV1,16,TRDJ1,CALGEKLPALRIHLIF,TGTGCTCTTGGGGAGAAACTACCGGCCCTCCGGATACACCTCATCTTT
TRDD3,many,TRDV1,22,TRDJ1,CALGEPYVGTYTGGYANDKLIF,TGTGCTCTTGGGGAACCATACGTTGGAACCTATACTGGGGGATACGCTAACGATAAACTCATCTTT
TRDD3,many,TRDV1,18,TRDJ1,CALGELGRGIKGIRELIF,TGTGCTCTTGGAGAACTAGGTAGGGGAATAAAGGGGATACGAGAACTCATCTTT
TRDD3,medium-sized,TRDV1,14,TRDJ1,CALGENWGTIKLTF,TGTGCTCTTGGGGAAAACTGGGGGACGATTAAACTCACCTTT
.,many,TRDV1,21,TRDJ1,CALGELALLPPRLGITDKLIF,TGTGCTCTTGGGGAATTGGCACTCCTACCGCCACGGCTGGGAATCACCGATAAACTCATCTTT
TRDD3,medium-sized,TRDV1,21,TRDJ1,CALGARAYPWTGGYPTDKLIF,TGTGCTCTTGGGGCTCGGGCTTACCCCTGGACTGGGGGATACCCAACCGATAAACTCATCTTT
.,few,TRDV1,21,TRDJ1,CALGKPVLTPPWGPYTDKLIF,TGTGCTCTTGGGAAACCGGTCCTAACACCCCCCTGGGGACCTTACACCGATAAACTCATCTTT
.,many,TRDV1,19,TRDJ1,CALGEWGLLSDTSTNKLIF,TGTGCTCTTGGGGAATGGGGTTTACTTTCGGATACTTCAACTAACAAACTCATCTTT
.,many,TRDV2,18,TRDJ1,CACDAILRKVGDTDKLIF,TGTGCCTGTGACGCCATTTTAAGGAAGGTGGGTGACACCGATAAACTCATCTTT
TRDD2,medium-sized,TRDV1,21,TRDJ1,CALGERRYLPTGVHCTDKLIF,TGTGCTCTTGGGGAACGTCGGTACCTTCCTACGGGGGTCCACTGTACCGATAAACTCATCTTT
.,many,TRDV1,18,TRDJ1,CALGEYVLPSPNTDKLIF,TGTGCTCTTGGGGAATACGTCCTACCCTCTCCTAACACTGATAAACTCATCTTT
.,many,TRDV1,18,TRDJ1,CALGELRGLPPYTDKLIF,TGTGCTCTTGGGGAATTGAGGGGACTGCCCCCGTACACCGATAAACTCATCTTT
TRDD3,many,TRDV1,22,TRDJ1,CALGVLRVPPVLGEQYTDKLIF,TGTGCTCTTGGGGTTCTGAGGGTTCCCCCAGTACTGGGGGAGCAGTACACCGATAAACTCATCTTT
.,many,TRDV1,12,TRDJ1,CALGEPPLTLIF,TGTGCTCTTGGGGAACCCCCTTTGACACTCATCTTT
TRDD2,many,TRDV3,17,TRDJ1,CAQAFLQEGKRSDKLIF,TGTGCCCAGGCCTTCCTACAGGAGGGGAAACGGTCGGATAAACTCATCTTT